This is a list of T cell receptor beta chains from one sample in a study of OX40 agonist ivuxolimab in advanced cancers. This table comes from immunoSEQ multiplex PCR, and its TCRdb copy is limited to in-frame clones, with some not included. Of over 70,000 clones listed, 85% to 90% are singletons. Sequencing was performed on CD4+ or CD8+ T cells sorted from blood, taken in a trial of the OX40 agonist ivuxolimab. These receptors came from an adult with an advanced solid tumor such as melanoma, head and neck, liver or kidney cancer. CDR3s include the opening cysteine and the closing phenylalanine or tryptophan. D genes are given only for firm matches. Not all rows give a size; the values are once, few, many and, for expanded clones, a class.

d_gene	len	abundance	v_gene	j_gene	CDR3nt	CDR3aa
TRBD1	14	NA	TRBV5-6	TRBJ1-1	TGTGCCAGCAGGGCCGGGACAGCAGTCACTGAAGCTTTCTTT	CASRAGTAVTEAFF
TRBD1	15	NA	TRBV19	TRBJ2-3	TGTGCCAGTAGTTCTCCGACAGGGGTGACAGATACGCAGTATTTT	CASSSPTGVTDTQYF
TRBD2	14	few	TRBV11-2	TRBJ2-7	TGTGCCAGCAGCCCACTAGCGTCGTGGGGCGAGCAGTACTTC	CASSPLASWGEQYF
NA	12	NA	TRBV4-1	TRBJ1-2	TGCGCCAGCAGCCAAGCGGGTGTCGGCTACACCTTC	CASSQAGVGYTF
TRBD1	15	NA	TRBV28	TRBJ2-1	TGTGCCAGCAGTTTTAGGGGACAGGCCTACAATGAGCAGTTCTTC	CASSFRGQAYNEQFF
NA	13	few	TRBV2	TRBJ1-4	TGTGCCAGCAGTGAATCAGGGAATGAAAAACTGTTTTTT	CASSESGNEKLFF
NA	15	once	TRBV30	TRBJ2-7	TGTGCCTGGAGTGCTGGGTATGCAGGGATCTACGAGCAGTACTTC	CAWSAGYAGIYEQYF
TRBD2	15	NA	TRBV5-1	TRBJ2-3	TGCGCCAGCAGCGGTAGCGGGAGGGGCACAGATACGCAGTATTTT	CASSGSGRGTDTQYF
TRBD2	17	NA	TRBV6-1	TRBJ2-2	TGTGCCAGCCGTGGCGGGAGGGCCCCCTCTAAGTCTAGGGAGCTGTTTTTT	CASRGGRAPSKSRELFF
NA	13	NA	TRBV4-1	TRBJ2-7	TGCGCCAGCAGCCAAGAAAACTCCTACGAGCAGTACTTC	CASSQENSYEQYF
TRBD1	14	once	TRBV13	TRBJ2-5	TGTGCCAGCAGCGAAGGGACAGACCAAGAGACCCAGTACTTC	CASSEGTDQETQYF
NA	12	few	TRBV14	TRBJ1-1	TGTGCCAGCAGCCAGATGAACACTGAAGCTTTCTTT	CASSQMNTEAFF
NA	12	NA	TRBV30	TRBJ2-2	TGTGCCTGGAGTGTGATCACCGGGGAGCTGTTTTTT	CAWSVITGELFF
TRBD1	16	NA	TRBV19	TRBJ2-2	TGTGCCAGTAGTTCAAGTCCACAGGGGCTCACCGGGGAGCTGTTTTTT	CASSSSPQGLTGELFF
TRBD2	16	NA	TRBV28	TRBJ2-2	TGTGCCAGCAGCCCCGGCGGAGCGGGAAGTTTAGGGGAGCTGTTTTTT	CASSPGGAGSLGELFF
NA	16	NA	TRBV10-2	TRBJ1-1	TGCGCCAGCAGTGATTCCACTACACGAATGAACACTGAAGCTTTCTTT	CASSDSTTRMNTEAFF
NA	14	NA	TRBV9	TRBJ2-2	TGTGCCAGCAGCGTAAGCAAGACTGCCGGGGAGCTGTTTTTT	CASSVSKTAGELFF
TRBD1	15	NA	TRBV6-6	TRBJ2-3	TGTGCCAGCAGTTACCTCCAGGGGGCCACAGATACGCAGTATTTT	CASSYLQGATDTQYF
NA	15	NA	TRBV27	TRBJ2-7	TGTGCCAGCAGCCTAAGGGGGGACAGCCCCTACGAGCAGTACTTC	CASSLRGDSPYEQYF
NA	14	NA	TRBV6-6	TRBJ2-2	TGTGCCAGCAGCCCCGGAGCCCCTCTGGGGGAGCTGTTTTTT	CASSPGAPLGELFF
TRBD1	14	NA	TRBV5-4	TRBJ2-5	TGTGCCAGCAGCAGAGAGGGACAGGTGGAGACCCAGTACTTC	CASSREGQVETQYF
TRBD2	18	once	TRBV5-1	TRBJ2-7	TGCGCCAGCAGCTTAACCGGGACTAGCGGGAGTGCCTACTACGAGCAGTACTTC	CASSLTGTSGSAYYEQYF